The 15 T cell receptor beta chains given below trace back to one sample, sequenced in a study of T cells after yellow fever vaccination. In TCRdb, the 5' RACE reads were re-called with MiXCR into one record per CDR3 protein. The sample includes about 75,000 distinct CDR3 sequences, around 7% of them seen just once. Sequenced here: CD8+ T cells sorted from PBMCs, sampled less than 11 days after the first yellow fever vaccination. Source of these receptors: a man aged 18 to 35 who received the YFV17D yellow fever vaccine.

On this clonotype: This may be a read error: a much more frequent sequence differs by one nucleotide. The chain is built from TRBV20-1 and TRBJ2-3, with 9 nucleotides matching TRBD2. The germline gives CDR1 DFQATT, CDR2 SNEGSKA (reference sequence). CDR3 length: 15 amino acids. The CDR3 nucleotides read TGCAGTGCTAGAGAGTTCTTAGCGGGGGCAGAAACGCAGTATTTT. Translation: CSAREFLAGAETQYF.

The V and J genes are TRBV30 and TRBJ2-3; possible D gene TRBD2, 5 bases. This CDR3 has 14 residues. Germline lookup yields CDR1 GTSNPN and CDR2 SVGIG (reference sequence). V lost 3 bases to trimming and J lost 2 bases, with 12 bases between them. CDR3 bases: TGTGCCTGGAGCCCCGGGGTGTTCACAGATACGCAGTATTTT. Translated, it gives CAWSPGVFTDTQYF.

This clonotype was detected a few times. Its ends do not fully match the called genes, so a read error is possible. The chain employs TRBV12-3 or TRBV12-4 and TRBJ2-3; 10 positions agree with TRBD2. The CDR3 length is 14 residues. The CDR3, as DNA: TGTGCCAGCAGTCTAGCGGGAGTCACAGATACGCAGTATTTT. Translating it yields CASSLAGVTDTQYF.

In its sample, this clonotype was seen many times. The chain couples TRBV27 to TRBJ2-2; perhaps TRBD2 as D (5 bases). CDR1 and CDR2 from the germline V gene are MNHEY and SMNVEV (reference sequence). The CDR3 is made up of 12 amino acids. V lost 8 bases, J lost 2 bases, and 6 bases lay in between. The CDR3 protein is CASGLNTGELFF. CDR3 DNA sequence: TGTGCCAGCGGACTTAACACCGGGGAGCTGTTTTTT.

This clonotype was seen more than once but under ten times. This chain links TRBV7-6 with TRBJ2-7, with TRBD2 as a possible D gene (6 bases). The CDR3 loop spans 15 amino acids. V gave up 5 bases and J gave up 3 bases, with 17 bases separating them. Germline CDR1 is SGHVS and CDR2 is FNYEAQ. CDR3 residues: CASSKNPGVVYEQYF. The CDR3 DNA is TGTGCCAGCAGCAAAAATCCGGGGGTGGTCTACGAGCAGTACTTC.

This clonotype was picked up one time. V is TRBV11-3 and J is TRBJ2-3; the D gene could be TRBD1 or TRBD2 (5 bases each). The length of the CDR3 is 15 residues. The V gene's germline CDR1 is SGHNT and CDR2 YENEEA. Trimming removed 5 bases from V and 5 bases from J, with 17 bases in between. For the CDR3, the DNA is TGTGCCAGCAGCCCCTCTAACGGGGCCGGAGATACGCAGTATTTT. This translates into CASSPSNGAGDTQYF.

This chain links TRBV12-3 or TRBV12-4 with TRBJ1-4; D is unresolved. V was clipped by 6 bases and J by 3 bases, with 14 bases between them. The CDR3 covers 15 residues. The CDR3: CASSPFGEPNEKLFF. CDR3 bases: TGTGCCAGCAGCCCCTTTGGGGAGCCTAATGAAAAACTGTTTTTT.

This clonotype was detected ten times or more. The chain couples TRBV9 to TRBJ2-7; D is tentatively TRBD1 or TRBD2 (5 bases each). Germline V gene data show CDR1 as SGDLS and CDR2 as YYNGEE. Trimming shortened V by 2 bases and J by 2 bases, and 11 bases separated the two germline ends. The CDR3 runs to 14 residues. The CDR3 here is CASSVGGTPYEQYF. The CDR3 nucleotides are TGTGCCAGCAGCGTGGGTGGGACCCCCTACGAGCAGTACTTC.

This clonotype was seen more than once but under ten times. The genes are TRBV29-1 and TRBJ2-7; no firm D call. Trimming removed 7 bases from V and 6 bases from J, with 16 bases in between. Germline V gives CDR1 SQVTM, CDR2 ANQGSEA. The CDR3 length is 12 residues. In nucleotides, the CDR3 is TGCAGCGGGAAAGGATTGGGCACCGAGCAGTACTTC. Residues: CSGKGLGTEQYF.

This clonotype was observed a few times. V is TRBV9 and J is TRBJ2-5; 7 nucleotides align to TRBD1. The germline V gene encodes CDR1 SGDLS and CDR2 YYNGEE. J was trimmed by 5 bases and V by 2 bases; bases with no gene match: 9. This CDR3 is built from 15 residues. For the CDR3, the DNA is TGTGCCAGCAGCGTTCAACAGGGGTCCCACGAGACCCAGTACTTC. This translates into CASSVQQGSHETQYF.

The rearrangement joins TRBV11-2 to TRBJ2-5, with TRBD2 identical over 9 bases. The CDR3 has 15 residues. J was trimmed by 5 bases and V by 5 bases; bases with no gene match: 9. Germline V gives CDR1 SGHAT, CDR2 FQNNGV. The CDR3 DNA sequence: TGTGCCAGCAGCCGAGGCGGGGGGGGGTTTGAGACCCAGTACTTC. This sequence encodes CASSRGGGGFETQYF.

This clonotype has just a few counts. The V call is TRBV24-1, the J call TRBJ1-6; 9 bases align to TRBD1. The CDR3 loop spans 15 amino acids. V gave up 3 bases and J gave up 8 bases; unmatched junction bases: 4. Germline V lookup: CDR1 KGHDR, CDR2 SFDVKD. This CDR3 reads CATSDLRDRDSPLHF. DNA for the CDR3: TGTGCCACCAGTGATCTCCGGGACAGGGATTCACCCCTCCACTTT.

This clonotype was observed a few times. The V call is TRBV7-9, the J call TRBJ2-5; TRBD2 might be the D (7 bases). Germline-derived CDR1 and CDR2 are SEHNR and FQNEAQ (reference sequence). V was pared by 3 bases and J by 1 base, with 9 bases between. This CDR3 is 14 amino acids long. The CDR3 nucleotides read TGTGCCAGCAGCTTCGGGGGGCTCCAAGAGACCCAGTACTTC. It is translated as CASSFGGLQETQYF.

The chain joins TRBV4-1 to TRBJ1-4; D might be TRBD1 (5 bases). V lost 3 bases and J lost 4, with 15 bases in between. The germline V gene has CDR1 MGHRA and CDR2 YSYEKL. The CDR3 spans 16 residues. The CDR3 bases are TGCGCCAGCAGCCAGGGGGGTCGGGGGGATAATGAAAAACTGTTTTTT. It specifies CASSQGGRGDNEKLFF.

This clonotype was detected only a few times. The chain employs TRBV20-1 and TRBJ1-5; no clear D. With 0 bases removed from V and 0 bases from J, the gap between germline ends came to 6 bases. The CDR3 consists of 14 residues. CDR1 is DFQATT, CDR2 SNEGSKA, per germline (reference sequence). The CDR3, as DNA: TGCAGTGCTAGAGATCCGAATAGCAATCAGCCCCAGCATTTT. Encoded protein: CSARDPNSNQPQHF.